These 4 T cell receptor beta chains were sequenced from one sample in a study of T-cell memory formation after mild COVID-19. From the 5' RACE reads, TCRdb called clonotypes with MiXCR, one entry per CDR3 protein. The table has 400,000 to 500,000 distinct CDR3 sequences, about 20% seen once. Sequencing input: PBMCs or a T cell subset sorted from them (not recorded which). Receptor source: an adult woman who had mild COVID-19 (a few samples of this study predate the infection). Cell type and time point are not known.

This clonotype was seen a handful of times. This rearrangement joins TRBV20-1 to TRBJ2-1; 9 nucleotides agree with TRBD2. This CDR3 has 19 amino acids. In germline, CDR1 is DFQATT, CDR2 SNEGSKA (reference sequence). Trimming took 0 bases from V and 1 from J; bases not matched to a gene: 13. CDR3 residues: CSARDPMGLARRSYNEQFF. In DNA form, the CDR3 reads TGCAGTGCTAGAGATCCGATGGGACTAGCCCGAAGATCCTACAATGAGCAGTTCTTC.

V usage is TRBV9 and J usage is TRBJ1-1; no firm D call. V gave up 5 bases and J gave up 1 base, with 12 bases separating them. The germline CDR1 and CDR2 sequences are SGDLS and YYNGEE. CDR3 size: 14 residues. The CDR3 DNA is TGTGCCAGCAGTGTGCACAGCGGGAACACTGAAGCTTTCTTT. Translation: CASSVHSGNTEAFF.

This rearrangement joins TRBV15 to TRBJ2-3, with D uncertain. Germline assignment: CDR1 LNHNV and CDR2 YYDKDF (reference sequence). V lost 1 base and J lost 0, with 17 bases in between. This CDR3 comprises 18 residues. Written as DNA, the CDR3 is TGTGCCACCAGCAGAGGATCTTTGAGCTCATTTAGCACAGATACGCAGTATTTT. It encodes CATSRGSLSSFSTDTQYF.

This clonotype occurred once. This chain uses TRBV20-1 with TRBJ1-2, with a tentative D call TRBD1 (6 bases). This CDR3 is built from 14 residues. V lost 5 bases and J lost 5, with 18 bases in between. CDR1 is DFQATT and CDR2 is SNEGSKA in the germline V gene (reference sequence). The CDR3 region is CSAWTGGASYGYTF. In nucleotides, the CDR3 is TGCAGTGCTTGGACGGGGGGCGCCTCATATGGCTACACCTTC.